This T cell receptor (beta chain) comes out of a study of shared clonotypes between healthy human individuals. Findings and caveats of the study: In having few donors, the study represented limited genetic and exposure-history diversity. Memory subsets had estimated richness that was generally smaller than that of naive subsets.

The CDR3 totals 15 residues. In germline, CDR1 is SGHRS, CDR2 YFSETQ. V lost 0 bases and J 8 bases, leaving 17 bases between the germline ends. As to this clone: The antigen remains undetermined.

Once extracted for a subset, genomic DNA was divided evenly among several immunoSEQ plates. The protocol was immunoSEQ multiplex PCR, while the TCRdb copy is restricted to in-frame clones and leaves out a portion. The sample includes around 2,000,000 clones, roughly 95% of them seen just once. The clonotype originates from a man between 18 and 29 years old in good health. The V and J genes are TRBV5-1 and TRBJ1-2; tentatively, D is TRBD1 (6 bases). Sequenced: naive CD4+ T cells sorted from blood. Sample subset: CD45RA+ positively selected. In nucleotides, the CDR3 is TGCGCCAGCAGCTTGGCAAGGGGGTGGGTAAGCGGCTACACCTTC. Amino acid sequence: CASSLARGWVSGYTF.